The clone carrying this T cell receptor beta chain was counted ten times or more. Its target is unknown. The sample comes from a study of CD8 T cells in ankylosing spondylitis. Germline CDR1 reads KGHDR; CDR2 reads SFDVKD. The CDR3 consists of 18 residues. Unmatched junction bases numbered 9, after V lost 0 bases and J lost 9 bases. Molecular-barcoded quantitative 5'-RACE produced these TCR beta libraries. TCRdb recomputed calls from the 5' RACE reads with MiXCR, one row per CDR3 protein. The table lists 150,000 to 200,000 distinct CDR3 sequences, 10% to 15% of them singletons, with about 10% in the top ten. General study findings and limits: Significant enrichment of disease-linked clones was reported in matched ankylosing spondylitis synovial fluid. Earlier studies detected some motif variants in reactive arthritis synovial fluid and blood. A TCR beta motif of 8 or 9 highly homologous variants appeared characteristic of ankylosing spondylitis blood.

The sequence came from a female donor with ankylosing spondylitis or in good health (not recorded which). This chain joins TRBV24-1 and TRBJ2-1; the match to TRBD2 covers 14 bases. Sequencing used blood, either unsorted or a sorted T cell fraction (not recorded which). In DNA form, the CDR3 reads TGTGCCACCAGTGATTTGGGGCCCGGGACTAGCGGGAGTGTTGAGCAGTTCTTC. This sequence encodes CATSDLGPGTSGSVEQFF.